The T cell receptor beta chain described here comes from a study of T cell repertoires in cytomegalovirus infection. For the study at large: An indication of both CMV infection and matching HLA type came from public TCR beta signatures.

Each CDR3 protein is one row after TCRdb ran MiXCR on the reads. Of 200,000 to 300,000 distinct CDR3 sequences listed, approximately 13% are singletons. This clonotype occurred many times. The CDR3 is made up of 15 amino acids. J lost 4 bases, V lost 5 bases, and 9 bases had no gene match. Germline V gene data show CDR1 as SGHTA and CDR2 as FQGNSA. This chain links TRBV7-2 with TRBJ1-1; TRBD1 matches at 8 bases. Material for sequencing was PBMCs. This TCR derives from a human donor in good health (CMV status not recorded). Some clones in this sample may be carry-over from other donors' samples. The CDR3 protein is CASSTLTGAVTEAFF. The CDR3 coding sequence is TGTGCCAGCAGCACTTTGACAGGGGCGGTCACTGAAGCTTTCTTT. Filled out from reference TRBV7-2 and TRBJ1-1, the complete variable domain reads GAGVSQSPSNKVTEKGKDVELRCDPISGHTALYWYRQSLGQGLEFLIYFQGNSAPDKSGLPSDRFSAERTGGSVSTLTIQRTQQEDSAVYLCASSTLTGAVTEAFFGQGTRLTVV.